Following are 14 T cell receptor beta chains from one sample sequenced in a study of shared clonotypes between healthy human individuals. TCRdb's copy holds only in-frame clones and misses some; the assay was immunoSEQ multiplex PCR. The table has some 2,100,000 clones, 90% to 95% seen once; the top ten hold about 1.5%. Naive-designated CD8 cells lacked CD45RO, were positively enriched for CCR7, and omitted terminally differentiated effector memory CD45RA+ cells. The sequencing input was naive CD8+ T cells from PBMCs. These receptors originate from a young man in good health. Some clones in this sample may be carry-over from other donors' samples.

V gene TRBV28 combines with J gene TRBJ2-7, with D possibly matching TRBD2 (5 bases). Germline-derived CDR1 and CDR2 are MDHEN and SYDVKM. Between the trimmed V and J ends, which lost 4 bases and 2 bases, there was a span of 15 bases. The CDR3 runs 15 residues. For the CDR3, the DNA is TGTGCCAGCAGTTATGCTGCGGGTTCAACCTACGAGCAGTACTTC. Protein product: CASSYAAGSTYEQYF.

The rearrangement links TRBV7-2 to TRBJ1-1; 8 bases agree with TRBD1. There are 16 residues in the CDR3. V lost 5 bases and J lost 1; bases outside the gene matches: 9. In germline, CDR1 is SGHTA, CDR2 FQGNSA. This CDR3 reads CASSTGTGPPNTEAFF. The DNA of the CDR3 is TGTGCCAGCAGCACAGGGACAGGTCCACCGAACACTGAAGCTTTCTTT.

The chain joins TRBV7-9 to TRBJ2-5; 8 nucleotides line up with TRBD1. The CDR3 extends over 15 amino acids. The junction had 9 bases not matched to a gene; V was cut back by 4 bases and J by 5 bases. Germline V gene data show CDR1 as SEHNR and CDR2 as FQNEAQ (reference sequence). CDR3 loop: CASSSHRGDGETQYF. Written as DNA, the CDR3 is TGTGCCAGCAGCTCCCACAGGGGGGACGGTGAGACCCAGTACTTC.

The gene calls are TRBV9 and TRBJ2-7, with 7 bases that match TRBD2. Germline CDR1 and CDR2: SGDLS and YYNGEE. This CDR3 is 14 amino acids long. V lost 0 bases, J lost 4 bases, and 4 bases stayed unmatched. This CDR3 is CASSVGPAGYEQYF. CDR3 nucleotides: TGTGCCAGCAGCGTAGGCCCAGCGGGGTACGAGCAGTACTTC.

V and J are TRBV5-4 and TRBJ2-1, with D possibly matching TRBD2 (5 bases). V was cut by 1 base and J by 4 bases, with 12 bases left in between. Per the germline V gene, CDR1 is SGHNT and CDR2 is YYREEE (reference sequence). The length of the CDR3 is 15 residues. DNA of the CDR3: TGTGCCAGCAGCTTGCTTGGAGGTCGATACAATGAGCAGTTCTTC. This sequence encodes CASSLLGGRYNEQFF.

The chain links TRBV7-2 to TRBJ2-1; a weak D match, TRBD2 (6 bases). The CDR3 totals 15 residues. Germline V gene lookup returns CDR1 SGHTA and CDR2 FQGNSA. V was clipped by 3 bases and J by 8 bases, with 17 bases between them. CDR3 nucleotides: TGTGCCAGCAGCTTGGACGGGGGTGAGGGCTATGAGCAGTTCTTC. Its protein product is CASSLDGGEGYEQFF.

V gene TRBV10-1 combines with J gene TRBJ2-7, with TRBD2 matching 13 bases. The length of the CDR3 is 17 residues. CDR1 and CDR2 from the germline V gene are WNHNN and SYGVQD (reference sequence). V trimming: 4 bases; J trimming: 3 bases; junction bases outside the gene matches: 9. CDR3 nucleotides: TGCGCCAGCAGTGGCCCCGGGACTAGCGGGAAACTCTACGAGCAGTACTTC. Translating gives CASSGPGTSGKLYEQYF.

Worth noting for this clone: Other DNA sequences in this specimen translate into the identical CDR3. The rearrangement uses TRBV7-9 and TRBJ2-1; D remains unclear. Germline CDR1 SEHNR, CDR2 FQNEAQ (reference sequence). CDR3 length: 13 residues. The ends were cut back, 0 bases at V and 6 bases at J, with 6 bases in the middle. CDR3 amino acids: CASSLARGNEQFF. CDR3 in DNA: TGTGCCAGCAGCTTAGCTCGTGGCAATGAGCAGTTCTTC.

The gene calls are TRBV28 and TRBJ1-3; D not resolved. The V gene lost 2 bases and the J gene lost 4 bases, with 18 bases spanning the gap. The CDR3 contains 17 residues. Germline CDR1 and CDR2: MDHEN and SYDVKM. CDR3 sequence reads: CASSLPSTFMEGNTIYF. The DNA for the CDR3 is TGTGCCAGCAGTTTACCCTCCACCTTCATGGAAGGAAACACCATATATTTT. The entire variable domain, with the rest obtained from reference TRBV28 and TRBJ1-3, is as follows: DVKVTQSSRYLVKRTGEKVFLECVQDMDHENMFWYRQDPGLGLRLIYFSYDVKMKEKGDIPEGYSVSREKKERFSLILESASTNQTSMYLCASSLPSTFMEGNTIYFGEGSWLTVV.

The chain recombines TRBV18 with TRBJ2-3, with 7 nucleotides matching TRBD1. Trimming took 0 bases from V and 1 from J; bases not matched to a gene: 7. The CDR3 runs to 17 residues. Germline V CDR1 and CDR2: KGHSH, LQKENI. CDR3 DNA sequence: TGTGCCAGCTCACCACCGAGGTTGGGGACAGGCACAGATACGCAGTATTTT. Protein sequence: CASSPPRLGTGTDTQYF.

This chain joins TRBV28 and TRBJ1-3; 7 nucleotides agree with TRBD1. CDR1 MDHEN and CDR2 SYDVKM come from the germline V gene. The V segment lost 5 bases and the J segment 4 bases; nucleotides outside the gene matches: 5. This CDR3 contains 14 residues. CDR3 loop: CASSLRGHGNTIYF. The CDR3 bases are TGTGCCAGCAGTCTAAGGGGGCACGGAAACACCATATATTTT.

In its sample, this clone was seen a few times. Other DNA sequences within the sample encode an identical CDR3. This chain joins TRBV11-2 and TRBJ2-5; D gene ambiguous. Germline assignment: CDR1 SGHAT and CDR2 FQNNGV. V was trimmed by 1 base and J by 1 base, leaving 1 base between them. CDR3 size: 12 residues. In DNA form, the CDR3 reads TGTGCCAGCAGCTTAGGCCAAGAGACCCAGTACTTC. Amino acids: CASSLGQETQYF.

Notes on this clone: Being one base from a much bigger clone, this may be a read error. Other DNA sequences in this specimen translate into the identical CDR3. The rearrangement uses TRBV11-2 and TRBJ1-1; no reliable D call. The length of the CDR3 is 12 residues. Germline V gene sequence: CDR1 SGHAT, CDR2 FQNNGV. V was clipped by 3 bases and J by 1 base, with 3 bases between them. The CDR3 DNA reads as TGTGCCAGCAGCTTTGGGAACACTGAAGCTTTCTTT. Its protein product is CASSFGNTEAFF.

The chain joins TRBV5-4 to TRBJ2-7, with D unclear. The CDR3 is 13 amino acids. Trimming left V 0 bases short and J 5 bases short, with 9 bases between. Germline CDR1 is SGHNT and CDR2 is YYREEE (reference sequence). CDR3 region: CASSLAVSDEQYF. In DNA, the CDR3 is TGTGCCAGCAGCTTGGCAGTTTCGGACGAGCAGTACTTC.